A single T cell receptor beta chain is shown here with its context. As handled by the study authors: Amplified reference gene primers provided the basis for estimating nucleated cell counts. Repertoires were generated with immunoSEQ multiplex PCR, while TCRdb's copy carries only in-frame clones and drops some. Clone size and the V and J calls come from that table; the DNA yielded D and trimming. The table has roughly 340,000 clones, about 90% seen once. CDR3 length: 14 residues. The V gene's germline CDR1 is MDHEN and CDR2 SYDVKM. V was trimmed by 6 bases and J by 5 bases, leaving 14 bases between them. The data are from a study of blood T cell repertoires in COVID-19. Study in general: PBMCs, B-cell-depleted T cells, or T cells provided the cDNA or gDNA that made up the material.

What was sequenced was peripheral blood. The TCR originated in a woman between 65 and 79 years old with COVID-19, enrolled during active disease. V gene TRBV28 combines with J gene TRBJ1-5, with TRBD1 as a possible D gene (6 bases). The CDR3 loop is CASRLQGGHQPQHF. CDR3 nucleotide sequence: TGTGCCAGCAGGTTACAGGGAGGGCATCAGCCCCAGCATTTT.